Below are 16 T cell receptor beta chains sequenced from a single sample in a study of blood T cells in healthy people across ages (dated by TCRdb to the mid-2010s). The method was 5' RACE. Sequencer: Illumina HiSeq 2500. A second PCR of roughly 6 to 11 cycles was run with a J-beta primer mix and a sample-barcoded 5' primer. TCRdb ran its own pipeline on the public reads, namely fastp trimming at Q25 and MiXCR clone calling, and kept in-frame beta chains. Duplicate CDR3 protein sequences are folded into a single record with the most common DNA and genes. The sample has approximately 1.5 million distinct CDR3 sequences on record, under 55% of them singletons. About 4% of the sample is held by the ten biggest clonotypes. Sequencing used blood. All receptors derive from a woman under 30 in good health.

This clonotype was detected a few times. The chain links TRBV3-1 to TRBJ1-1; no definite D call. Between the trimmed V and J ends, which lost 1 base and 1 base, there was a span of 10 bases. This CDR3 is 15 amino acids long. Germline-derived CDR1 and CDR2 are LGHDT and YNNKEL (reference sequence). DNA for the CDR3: TGTGCCAGCAGCCAAGTGGAGGGTTCGAACACTGAAGCTTTCTTT. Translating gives CASSQVEGSNTEAFF.

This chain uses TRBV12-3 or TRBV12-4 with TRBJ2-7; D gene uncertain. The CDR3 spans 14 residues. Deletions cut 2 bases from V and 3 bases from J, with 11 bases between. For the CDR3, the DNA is TGTGCCAGCAGTTTAATGGGCCGGGTCTACGAGCAGTACTTC. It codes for CASSLMGRVYEQYF.

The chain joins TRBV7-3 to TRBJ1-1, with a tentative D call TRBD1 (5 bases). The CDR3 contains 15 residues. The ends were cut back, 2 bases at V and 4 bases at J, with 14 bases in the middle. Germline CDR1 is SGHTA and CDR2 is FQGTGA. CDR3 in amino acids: CASSLRAGLVTEAFF. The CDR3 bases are TGTGCCAGCAGCTTACGGGCAGGGTTGGTCACTGAAGCTTTCTTT.

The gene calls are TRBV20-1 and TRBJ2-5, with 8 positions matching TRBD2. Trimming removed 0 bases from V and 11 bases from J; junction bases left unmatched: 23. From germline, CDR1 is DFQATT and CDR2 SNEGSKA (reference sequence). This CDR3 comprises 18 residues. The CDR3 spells CSARDDFAGGPFYNEQYF. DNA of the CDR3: TGCAGTGCTAGAGATGATTTCGCGGGAGGCCCCTTCTACAATGAGCAGTACTTC.

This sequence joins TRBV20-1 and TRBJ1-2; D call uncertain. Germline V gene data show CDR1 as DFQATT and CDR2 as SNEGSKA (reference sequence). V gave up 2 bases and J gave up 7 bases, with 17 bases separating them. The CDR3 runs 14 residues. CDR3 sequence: CSARSNGVLPGYTF. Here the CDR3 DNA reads TGCAGTGCTAGATCCAATGGGGTCTTGCCTGGCTACACCTTC.

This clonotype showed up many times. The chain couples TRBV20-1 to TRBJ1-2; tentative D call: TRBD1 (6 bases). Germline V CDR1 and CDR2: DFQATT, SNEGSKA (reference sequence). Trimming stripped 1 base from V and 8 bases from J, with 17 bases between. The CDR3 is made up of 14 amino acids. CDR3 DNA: TGCAGTGCTAGAGGGGGGGGGACATATGGAGGCTACACCTTC. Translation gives CSARGGGTYGGYTF.

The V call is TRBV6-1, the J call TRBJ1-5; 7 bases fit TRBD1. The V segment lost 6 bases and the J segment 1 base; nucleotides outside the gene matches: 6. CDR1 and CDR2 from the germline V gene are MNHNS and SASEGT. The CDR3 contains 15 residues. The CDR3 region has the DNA TGTGCCAGCAGCAAAGACAGGGCCAGCAATCAGCCCCAGCATTTT. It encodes CASSKDRASNQPQHF.

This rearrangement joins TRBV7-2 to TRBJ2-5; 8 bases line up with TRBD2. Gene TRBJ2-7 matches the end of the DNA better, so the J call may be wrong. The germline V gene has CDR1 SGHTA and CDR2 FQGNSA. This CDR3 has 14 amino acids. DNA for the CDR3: TGTGCCAGCAGCTTAAGGAGCGGGAGCGACGAGCAGTACTTC. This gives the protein CASSLRSGSDEQYF.

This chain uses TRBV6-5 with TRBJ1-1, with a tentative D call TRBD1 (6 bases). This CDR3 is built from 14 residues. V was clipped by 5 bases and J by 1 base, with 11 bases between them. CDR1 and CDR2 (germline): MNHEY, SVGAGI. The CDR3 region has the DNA TGTGCCAGCAGTGCGACAGGCCCGAACACTGAAGCTTTCTTT. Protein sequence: CASSATGPNTEAFF.

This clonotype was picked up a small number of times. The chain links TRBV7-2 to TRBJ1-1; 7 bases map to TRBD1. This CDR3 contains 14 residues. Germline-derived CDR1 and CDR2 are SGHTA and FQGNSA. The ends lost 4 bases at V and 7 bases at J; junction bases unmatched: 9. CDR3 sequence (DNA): TGTGCCAGCAGCTCCGGCAGAGGGGGCTTTGAAGCTTTCTTT. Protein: CASSSGRGGFEAFF. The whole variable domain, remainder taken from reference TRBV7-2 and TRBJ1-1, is GAGVSQSPSNKVTEKGKDVELRCDPISGHTALYWYRQSLGQGLEFLIYFQGNSAPDKSGLPSDRFSAERTGGSVSTLTIQRTQQEDSAVYLCASSSGRGGFEAFFGQGTRLTVV.

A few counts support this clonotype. CDR3 in amino acids: CSASVGSSLNEQFF. In DNA, the CDR3 is TGCAGTGCTAGTGTGGGCTCTAGTCTCAATGAGCAGTTCTTC. The chain has TRBV20-1 and TRBJ2-1; the D is unclear. The CDR3 covers 14 residues. Per the germline V gene, CDR1 is DFQATT and CDR2 is SNEGSKA (reference sequence). V was cut by 3 bases and J by 6 bases, with 15 bases left in between.

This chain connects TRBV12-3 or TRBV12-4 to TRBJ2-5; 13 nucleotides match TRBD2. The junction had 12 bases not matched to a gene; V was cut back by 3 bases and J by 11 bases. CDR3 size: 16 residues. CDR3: CASSFGGLAGNNEQYF. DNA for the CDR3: TGTGCCAGCAGTTTTGGGGGACTAGCGGGAAACAATGAGCAGTACTTC.

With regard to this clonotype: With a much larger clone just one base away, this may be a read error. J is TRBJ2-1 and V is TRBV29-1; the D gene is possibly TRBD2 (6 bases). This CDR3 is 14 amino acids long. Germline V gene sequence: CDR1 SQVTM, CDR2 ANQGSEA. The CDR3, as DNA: TGCAGCGTTGGGAGGGTCCTCTCCTACAATGAGCGGTTCTTC. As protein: CSVGRVLSYNERFF.

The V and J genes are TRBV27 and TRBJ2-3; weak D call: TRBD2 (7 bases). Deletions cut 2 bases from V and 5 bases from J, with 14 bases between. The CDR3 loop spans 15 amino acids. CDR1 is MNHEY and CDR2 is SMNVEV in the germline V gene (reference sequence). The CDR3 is CASSLRRRGGDTQYF. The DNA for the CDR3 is TGTGCCAGCAGTTTACGGCGGAGGGGGGGAGATACGCAGTATTTT.

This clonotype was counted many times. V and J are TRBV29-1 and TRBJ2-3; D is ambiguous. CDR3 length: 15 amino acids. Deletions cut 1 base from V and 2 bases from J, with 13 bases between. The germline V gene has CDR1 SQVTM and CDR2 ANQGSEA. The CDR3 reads CSVEGAGETTDTQYF. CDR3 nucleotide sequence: TGCAGCGTTGAAGGAGCAGGAGAAACCACAGATACGCAGTATTTT.

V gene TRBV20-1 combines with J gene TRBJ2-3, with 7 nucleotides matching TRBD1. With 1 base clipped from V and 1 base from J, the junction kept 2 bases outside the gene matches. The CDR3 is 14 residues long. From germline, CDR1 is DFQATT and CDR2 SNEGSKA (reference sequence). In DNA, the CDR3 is TGCAGTGCTAGAGGAGGGGGCCGCACAGATACGCAGTATTTT. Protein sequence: CSARGGGRTDTQYF.